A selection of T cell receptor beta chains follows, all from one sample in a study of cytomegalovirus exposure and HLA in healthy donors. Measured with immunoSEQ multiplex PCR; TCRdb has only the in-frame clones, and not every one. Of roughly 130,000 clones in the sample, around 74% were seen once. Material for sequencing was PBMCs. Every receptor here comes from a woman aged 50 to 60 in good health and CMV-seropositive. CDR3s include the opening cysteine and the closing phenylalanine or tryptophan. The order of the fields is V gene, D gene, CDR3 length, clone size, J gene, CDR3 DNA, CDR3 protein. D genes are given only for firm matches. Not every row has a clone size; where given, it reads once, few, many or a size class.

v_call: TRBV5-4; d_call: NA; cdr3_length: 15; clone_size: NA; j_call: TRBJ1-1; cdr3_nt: TGTGCCAGCAGCCCCCAGACAGGAGGAGTCCCTGAAGCTTTCTTT; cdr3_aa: CASSPQTGGVPEAFF
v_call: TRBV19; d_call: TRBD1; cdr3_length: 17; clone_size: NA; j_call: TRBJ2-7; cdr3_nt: TGTGCCAGTACCCCACGGCCCAGGGGACAGGGGGCCCTCGAGCAGTACTTC; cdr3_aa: CASTPRPRGQGALEQYF
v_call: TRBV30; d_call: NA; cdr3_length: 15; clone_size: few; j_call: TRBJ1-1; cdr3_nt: TGTGCCTGGAACCGGGACATTACTTTGAACACTGAAGCTTTCTTT; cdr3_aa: CAWNRDITLNTEAFF
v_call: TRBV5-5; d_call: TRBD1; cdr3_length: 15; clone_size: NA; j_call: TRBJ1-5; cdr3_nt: TGTGCCAGCAGCTTAGCCGACAGGGTTGATCAGCCCCAGCATTTT; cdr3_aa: CASSLADRVDQPQHF
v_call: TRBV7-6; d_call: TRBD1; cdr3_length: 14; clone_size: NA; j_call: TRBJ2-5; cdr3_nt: TGTGCCAGCAGCCCAAACAGGGGATTAGAGACCCAGTACTTC; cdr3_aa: CASSPNRGLETQYF
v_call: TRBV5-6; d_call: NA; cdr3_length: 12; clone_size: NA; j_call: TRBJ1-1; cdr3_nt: TGTGCCAGCAGCCTCCTTGGGCGCGAAGCTTTCTTT; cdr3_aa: CASSLLGREAFF
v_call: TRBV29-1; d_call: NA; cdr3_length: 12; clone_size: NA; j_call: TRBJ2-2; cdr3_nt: TGCAGCGTTGGGGGCGCGGCCGGGGAGCTGTTTTTT; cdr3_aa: CSVGGAAGELFF
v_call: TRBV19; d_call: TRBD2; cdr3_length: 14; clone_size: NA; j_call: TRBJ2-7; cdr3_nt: TGTGCCAGTAGTATTCTCGAGCGGGGGAGCGAGCAGTACTTC; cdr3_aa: CASSILERGSEQYF
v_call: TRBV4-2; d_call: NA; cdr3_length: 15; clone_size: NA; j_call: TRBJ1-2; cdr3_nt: TGTGCCAGCAGCCAATATCAGGGGATGCCTTATGGCTACACCTTC; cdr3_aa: CASSQYQGMPYGYTF
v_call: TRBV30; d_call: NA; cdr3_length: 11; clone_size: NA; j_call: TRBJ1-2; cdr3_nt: TGTGCCTGGAGTGTCCTAGAGGGCTACACCTTC; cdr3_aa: CAWSVLEGYTF
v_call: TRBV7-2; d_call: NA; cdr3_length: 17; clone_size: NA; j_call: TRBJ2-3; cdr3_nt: TGTGCCAGCAGCTTAAGACCCCCACAGGCCAACACAGATACGCAGTATTTT; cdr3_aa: CASSLRPPQANTDTQYF
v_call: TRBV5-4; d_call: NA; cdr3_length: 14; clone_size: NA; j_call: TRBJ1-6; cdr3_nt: TGTGCCAGCAGCTTTCGAAGCGGCGATTCACCCCTCCACTTT; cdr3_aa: CASSFRSGDSPLHF